This T cell receptor (beta chain) derives from a study of cytomegalovirus exposure and HLA in healthy donors. Study observations and caveats: Previous analysis showed most TCR beta V segments were productive about 87% or about 30% of the time. Analyzed later, most CMV-associated TCR beta chains appeared HLA-restricted. Cytomegalovirus status, reportedly, was diagnosed with high specificity and sensitivity by the classifier. Rarity held for most TCR sequences, but there were some public TCRs that occurred in many donors.

PCR employed 60 Vbeta and 13 Jbeta primers. Measured with immunoSEQ multiplex PCR; TCRdb has only the in-frame clones, and not every one. The sample lists some 150,000 clones, around 88% occurring once. This clone was observed a single time. As yet, its antigen is unknown. The CDR3 runs to 13 residues. The V gene's germline CDR1 is SGHTA and CDR2 FQGNSA. Trimming left V 1 base short and J 9 bases short, with 12 bases between. The chain is built from TRBV7-2 and TRBJ2-5; D gene unclear. The sequence was collected from a woman aged 25 to 39 in good health and CMV-seronegative. Input material: PBMCs. CDR3 nucleotide sequence: TGTGCCAGCAGCTTAGAAGTCCTCCGGGCCCAGTACTTC. Residues: CASSLEVLRAQYF.